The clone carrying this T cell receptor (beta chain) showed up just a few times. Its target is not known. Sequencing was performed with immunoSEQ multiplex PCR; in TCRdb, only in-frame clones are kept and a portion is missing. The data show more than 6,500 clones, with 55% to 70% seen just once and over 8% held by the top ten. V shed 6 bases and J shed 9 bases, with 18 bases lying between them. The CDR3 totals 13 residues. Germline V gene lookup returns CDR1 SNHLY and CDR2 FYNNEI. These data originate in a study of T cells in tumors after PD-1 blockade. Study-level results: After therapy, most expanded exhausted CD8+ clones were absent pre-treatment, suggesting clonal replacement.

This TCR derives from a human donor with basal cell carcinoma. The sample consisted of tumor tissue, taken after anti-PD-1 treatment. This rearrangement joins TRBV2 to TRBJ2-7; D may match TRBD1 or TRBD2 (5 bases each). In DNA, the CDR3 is TGTGCCAGCAGAGGGGAGTACGTCTCCCGGCAGTACTTC. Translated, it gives CASRGEYVSRQYF.